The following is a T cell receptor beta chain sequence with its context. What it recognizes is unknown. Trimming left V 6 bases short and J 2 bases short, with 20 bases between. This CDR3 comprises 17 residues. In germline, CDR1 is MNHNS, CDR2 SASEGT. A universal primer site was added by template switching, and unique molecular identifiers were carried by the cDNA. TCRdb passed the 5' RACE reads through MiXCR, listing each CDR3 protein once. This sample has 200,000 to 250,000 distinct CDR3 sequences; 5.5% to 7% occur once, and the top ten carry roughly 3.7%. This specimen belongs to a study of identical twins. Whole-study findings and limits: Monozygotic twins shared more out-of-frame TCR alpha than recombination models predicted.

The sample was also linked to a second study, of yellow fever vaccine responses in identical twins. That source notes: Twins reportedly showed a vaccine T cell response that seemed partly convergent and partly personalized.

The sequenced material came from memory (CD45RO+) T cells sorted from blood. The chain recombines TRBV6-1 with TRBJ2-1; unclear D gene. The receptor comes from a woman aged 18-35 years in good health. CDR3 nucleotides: TGTGCCAGCAGCGACCCCCTGAGAAGGAGCACCTACAATGAGCAGTTCTTC. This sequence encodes CASSDPLRRSTYNEQFF.